One and the same sample provided the 18 T cell receptor beta chains below, sequenced in a study of T cells in tuberculosis. Time point here: new active TB diagnosis, blood taken before or within 7 days of starting treatment. The table came from immunoSEQ multiplex PCR; TCRdb's copy has only in-frame clones and leaves some out. The table shows about 49,000 clones, with 90% to 95% occurring only once. The input for sequencing was PBMCs, taken at tuberculosis diagnosis. These receptors were collected from an adult with tuberculosis.

V and J are TRBV4-2 and TRBJ2-1; possible D gene TRBD2, 6 bases. This CDR3 is 14 amino acids long. Germline loops: CDR1 LGHNA, CDR2 YNFKEQ. V dropped 4 bases and J dropped 7 bases, with 14 bases sitting between them. This chain's CDR3 is CASSPPGVENEQFF. The CDR3, as DNA: TGTGCCAGCAGCCCACCGGGAGTTGAGAATGAGCAGTTCTTC.

This rearrangement joins TRBV9 to TRBJ2-1, with D possibly matching TRBD2 (6 bases). The CDR3 contains 15 residues. Trimming left V 4 bases short and J 2 bases short, with 13 bases between. Germline CDR1 and CDR2: SGDLS and YYNGEE. CDR3 residues: CASSRIAATYNEQFF. Here the CDR3 DNA reads TGTGCCAGCAGCCGCATAGCGGCCACCTACAATGAGCAGTTCTTC.

This clone has only one observation. The V call is TRBV5-1, the J call TRBJ2-1; perhaps TRBD1 as D (5 bases). The germline V and J ends were trimmed by 0 bases and 0 bases, with 7 bases remaining between them. The CDR3 extends over 15 amino acids. CDR1 and CDR2 (germline): SGHRS, YFSETQ. The CDR3 bases are TGCGCCAGCAGCTTGGCCAGGGTCTCCTACAATGAGCAGTTCTTC. Translating it yields CASSLARVSYNEQFF.

The chain joins TRBV2 to TRBJ2-5; the match to TRBD1 covers 9 bases. Looked up from germline, CDR1 is SNHLY and CDR2 is FYNNEI. J lost 4 bases, V lost 6 bases, and 6 bases had no gene match. CDR3 length: 14 amino acids. This chain's CDR3 is CASSTDRGVETQYF. The CDR3 DNA reads TGTGCCAGCAGCACTGACAGGGGGGTAGAGACCCAGTACTTC.

J is TRBJ2-5 and V is TRBV11-2, with D maybe TRBD2 (5 bases). V was clipped by 5 bases and J by 1 base, with 20 bases between them. From germline, CDR1 is SGHAT and CDR2 FQNNGV. This CDR3 region has 17 residues. CDR3 sequence: CASSPRSPRLTQETQYF. CDR3 nucleotide sequence: TGTGCCAGCAGCCCCCGCTCCCCCCGACTAACCCAAGAGACCCAGTACTTC.

The chain carries TRBV6-6 and TRBJ1-1; D gene ambiguous. V shed 2 bases and J shed 1 base, with 8 bases lying between them. CDR3 size: 14 residues. Germline CDR1 MNHNY, CDR2 SVGAGI (reference sequence). Here the CDR3 reads CASSYGQANTEAFF. DNA of the CDR3: TGTGCCAGCAGTTACGGGCAGGCGAACACTGAAGCTTTCTTT.

This sequence joins TRBV27 and TRBJ2-7, with D tentatively TRBD2 (6 bases). Trimming took 8 bases from V and 0 from J, leaving 11 bases between them. CDR3 size: 13 residues. CDR1 MNHEY and CDR2 SMNVEV come from the germline V gene (reference sequence). The CDR3 DNA follows: TGTGCCAGCCATTCGGGACTCTCCTACGAGCAGTACTTC. This translates into CASHSGLSYEQYF.

The J gene is TRBJ2-7, the V gene TRBV18, with TRBD2 matching 7 bases. Trimming at V came to 3 bases and at J to 3 bases, leaving 2 bases not matched to a gene. The V gene's germline CDR1 is KGHSH and CDR2 LQKENI. The CDR3 contains 13 residues. The CDR3 DNA is TGTGCCAGCTCACCCGGACTAGACTACGAGCAGTACTTC. Translation gives CASSPGLDYEQYF.

This chain connects TRBV5-3 to TRBJ2-5, with D tentatively TRBD1 (6 bases). TRBV5-3 is annotated as an ORF whose role is uncertain. The CDR3 spans 15 residues. Between the trimmed V and J ends, which lost 0 bases and 2 bases, there was a span of 11 bases. In DNA form, the CDR3 reads TGTGCCAGAAGCTTGGTTCACACAGGGCAAGAGACCCAGTACTTC. This encodes CARSLVHTGQETQYF.

V usage is TRBV9 and J usage is TRBJ2-7; 8 bases fit TRBD1. This CDR3 is built from 15 residues. Germline lookup yields CDR1 SGDLS and CDR2 YYNGEE. Trimming took 0 bases from V and 3 from J; bases not matched to a gene: 5. The CDR3 region has the DNA TGTGCCAGCAGCGTAGGGACAGGGAACAGCTACGAGCAGTACTTC. It encodes CASSVGTGNSYEQYF.

The V gene is TRBV7-2, the J gene TRBJ1-2, with D hard to call. The V gene's germline CDR1 is SGHTA and CDR2 FQGNSA. Trimming left V 4 bases short and J 5 bases short, with 8 bases between. The CDR3 is 12 amino acids. The CDR3: CASSSNGYGYTF. CDR3 DNA sequence: TGTGCCAGCAGCTCCAACGGGTATGGCTACACCTTC.

The genes are TRBV9 and TRBJ2-1; D uncertain. The CDR3 is 15 amino acids. Germline V lookup: CDR1 SGDLS, CDR2 YYNGEE. Trimming removed 1 base from V and 5 bases from J, with 13 bases in between. CDR3 DNA sequence: TGTGCCAGCAGCGTATCGGTTACGACAAACAATGAGCAGTTCTTC. Its translation is CASSVSVTTNNEQFF.

This sequence joins TRBV19 and TRBJ2-7; 8 nucleotides agree with TRBD1. Germline trimming cut 3 bases from V and 5 bases from J; bases unmatched to any gene: 9. Germline loops: CDR1 LNHDA, CDR2 SQIVND (reference sequence). This CDR3 comprises 15 residues. In DNA, the CDR3 is TGTGCCAGTAGTATGGCCGCGACAGGGGACCACGAGCAGTACTTC. This translates into CASSMAATGDHEQYF.

This clone has only one observation. This chain joins TRBV7-2 and TRBJ1-2; 12 bases agree with TRBD1. The CDR3 runs to 17 residues. CDR1 and CDR2 from the germline V gene are SGHTA and FQGNSA. The V gene end was trimmed by 4 bases and the J gene end by 0 bases; junction bases not matched to a gene: 6. CDR3 amino acids: CASSWDRGLITNYGYTF. CDR3 coding DNA: TGTGCCAGCAGCTGGGACAGGGGGCTTATCACTAACTATGGCTACACCTTC.

The V gene is TRBV5-4, the J gene TRBJ1-1; no clear D. The germline V gene has CDR1 SGHNT and CDR2 YYREEE (reference sequence). Deletions cut 1 base from V and 0 bases from J, with 4 bases between. The CDR3 is 13 amino acids. The CDR3, as DNA: TGTGCCAGCAGCTTGACTATGAACACTGAAGCTTTCTTT. Encoded protein: CASSLTMNTEAFF.

The genes are TRBV4-1 and TRBJ1-5, with 9 bases aligning to TRBD1. J lost 6 bases, V lost 5 bases, and 8 bases had no gene match. This CDR3 contains 15 residues. Germline assignment: CDR1 MGHRA and CDR2 YSYEKL. CDR3 loop: CASSGTGGPSQPQHF. The CDR3 DNA reads TGCGCCAGCAGCGGAACAGGGGGCCCCAGTCAGCCCCAGCATTTT.

This sequence joins TRBV6-1 and TRBJ1-6; D unclear. The CDR3 length is 15 residues. Deletions cut 4 bases from V and 2 bases from J, with 9 bases between. The germline V gene encodes CDR1 MNHNS and CDR2 SASEGT. CDR3 amino acids: CASSGGVTYNSPLHF. DNA of the CDR3: TGTGCCAGCAGTGGCGGGGTGACCTATAATTCACCCCTCCACTTT.

This clone showed up just once. V gene TRBV7-9 combines with J gene TRBJ2-7; TRBD1 is a possible D gene (6 bases). Trimming cost V 1 base and J 2 bases, with 12 bases left between them. Per germline, CDR1 SEHNR and CDR2 FQNEAQ (reference sequence). The CDR3 contains 15 residues. CDR3 sequence: CASSLEGTPTYEQYF. CDR3 in DNA: TGTGCCAGCAGCTTAGAGGGGACACCTACCTACGAGCAGTACTTC.